This record looks at one TCR beta chain sequence and its context. Its cognate antigen is unknown. Produced via immunoSEQ multiplex PCR; TCRdb's table is partial and in-frame only. The sample carries about 97,000 clones, about 93% recorded once. Trimming removed 6 bases at V and 7 bases at J, with 16 bases between. CDR3 length: 14 residues. Germline assignment: CDR1 LNHDA and CDR2 SQIVND (reference sequence). The sample is drawn from a study of graft-versus-host responses after intestinal transplantation. Study findings and constraints: GvH clones occurred in recipient marrow; some first appeared in ileum or blood.

The chain is built from TRBV19 and TRBJ1-5; possibly TRBD1 for D (5 bases). The source material was PBMCs, sampled 450 to 480 days after intestinal transplant. The TCR comes from a human patient who received an intestinal transplant, so some T cells may come from the graft donor. CDR3 region: CASSMARAGQPQHF. For the CDR3, the DNA is TGTGCCAGTAGCATGGCCAGGGCTGGGCAGCCCCAGCATTTT.